One sample yielded the 23 T cell receptor beta chains listed below, sequenced in a study of CD8+ T cells in alopecia areata. Following RNA extraction, reverse transcription yielded cDNA that acted as the sequencing template. Here immunoSEQ multiplex PCR was the method, and the copy in TCRdb shows in-frame clones only, minus some. Of fewer than 250,000 clones in the sample, 60% are singletons; the top ten hold just over 1%. As to treatment: oral pan-JAK inhibitor, 5-10 mg twice daily. The material sequenced was CD4+ T cells sorted from blood, taken at week 24, from a patient treated with tofacitinib. The source of these receptors is a human donor with alopecia areata.

Of note for this clone: The sample has other DNA sequences that encode this CDR3 too. V gene TRBV4-3 combines with J gene TRBJ1-1; maybe TRBD1 (5 bases). The CDR3 sequence is 12 residues long. Germline assignment: CDR1 LGHNA and CDR2 YSLEER. Trimming took 8 bases from V and 0 from J, leaving 7 bases between them. The CDR3 nucleotides are TGCGCCAGCGGGGGATTGAACACTGAAGCTTTCTTT. Protein: CASGGLNTEAFF.

The chain carries TRBV6-5 and TRBJ2-7; 8 nucleotides agree with TRBD1. Germline V lookup: CDR1 MNHEY, CDR2 SVGAGI. This CDR3 is built from 13 residues. Germline trimming cut 6 bases from V and 3 bases from J; bases unmatched to any gene: 4. CDR3 amino acids: CASRGTGRYEQYF. The CDR3 nucleotides are TGTGCCAGCAGGGGGACAGGACGCTACGAGCAGTACTTC.

V is TRBV9 and J is TRBJ2-1, with TRBD2 matching over 13 bases. The CDR3 contains 16 residues. With 0 bases clipped from V and 5 bases from J, the junction kept 2 bases outside the gene matches. Looked up from germline, CDR1 is SGDLS and CDR2 is YYNGEE. The DNA of the CDR3 is TGTGCCAGCAGCGTAGGGACTAGCGGGGGACACAATGAGCAGTTCTTC. This gives the protein CASSVGTSGGHNEQFF.

The chain has TRBV29-1 and TRBJ1-1, with D possibly TRBD1 on 6 matching bases. The CDR3 consists of 12 residues. Germline CDR1 is SQVTM and CDR2 is ANQGSEA. Trimming took 7 bases from V and 6 from J, leaving 15 bases between them. Here the CDR3 reads CSAFTGISEAFF. In DNA, the CDR3 is TGCAGCGCCTTTACAGGGATCTCTGAAGCTTTCTTT. Complete variable domain (other parts from reference TRBV29-1 and TRBJ1-1): SAVISQKPSRDICQRGTSLTIQCQVDSQVTMMFWYRQQPGQSLTLIATANQGSEATYESGFVIDKFPISRPNLTFSTLTVSNMSPEDSSIYLCSAFTGISEAFFGQGTRLTVV.

There are a few counts of this clone. The rearrangement joins TRBV19 to TRBJ1-1, with 8 bases matching TRBD1. CDR1 and CDR2 (germline): LNHDA, SQIVND (reference sequence). Unmatched junction bases numbered 5, after V lost 3 bases and J lost 5 bases. This CDR3 has 14 amino acids. The CDR3 region is CASSIQGASTEAFF. Written as DNA, the CDR3 is TGTGCCAGTAGTATCCAGGGGGCGAGTACTGAAGCTTTCTTT.

The chain has TRBV5-6 and TRBJ1-6; 7 nucleotides agree with TRBD1. The CDR3 consists of 15 residues. J was trimmed by 11 bases and V by 0 bases; bases with no gene match: 8. Germline CDR1 SGHDT, CDR2 YYEEEE. Written as DNA, the CDR3 is TGTGCCAGCAGCTTGGAGAGGGGGCTGGGGACACCCCTCCACTTT. Encoded protein: CASSLERGLGTPLHF.

The rearrangement joins TRBV29-1 to TRBJ1-1, with D perhaps matching TRBD1 (5 bases). The CDR3 spans 14 residues. Trimming took off 4 bases at V and 0 bases at J, with 12 bases between the two ends. Germline loops: CDR1 SQVTM, CDR2 ANQGSEA. The CDR3 protein is CSVAFQGVNTEAFF. Written as DNA, the CDR3 is TGCAGCGTTGCCTTTCAGGGTGTGAACACTGAAGCTTTCTTT.

This clone was seen just once. This sequence joins TRBV15 and TRBJ1-2, with D uncertain. V lost 1 base to trimming and J lost 6 bases, with 6 bases between them. Germline assignment: CDR1 LNHNV and CDR2 YYDKDF (reference sequence). The CDR3 is 12 amino acids. The CDR3 nucleotides are TGTGCCACCAGCAGAGCTGGGGATGGCTACACCTTC. This encodes CATSRAGDGYTF.

This clone was seen a few times. V gene TRBV9 combines with J gene TRBJ1-6, with no clear D. The CDR3 is 12 residues long. V gave up 0 bases and J gave up 9 bases, with 4 bases separating them. Germline V lookup: CDR1 SGDLS, CDR2 YYNGEE. CDR3 DNA: TGTGCCAGCAGCGTAGAGGGTTCACCCCTCCACTTT. Amino acids: CASSVEGSPLHF.

The J gene is TRBJ2-3, the V gene TRBV4-3; no clear D gene. Trimming pared 3 bases from V and 2 bases from J, leaving 9 bases between. CDR1 is LGHNA and CDR2 is YSLEER in the germline V gene. This CDR3 has 14 amino acids. CDR3 DNA sequence: TGCGCCAGCAGCCAGGGCCAACTCACAGATACGCAGTATTTT. This translates into CASSQGQLTDTQYF.

V is TRBV19 and J is TRBJ1-1; 8 nucleotides align to TRBD1. Trimming cost V 6 bases and J 7 bases; bases outside gene matches: 4. CDR1 is LNHDA and CDR2 is SQIVND in the germline V gene (reference sequence). This CDR3 region has 12 residues. CDR3 loop: CASSRGQVEAFF. The CDR3 DNA reads TGTGCCAGTAGCAGGGGACAGGTTGAAGCTTTCTTT.

V is TRBV5-1 and J is TRBJ1-1; D not certain. This CDR3 contains 15 residues. Germline loops: CDR1 SGHRS, CDR2 YFSETQ. V shed 4 bases and J shed 0 bases, with 13 bases lying between them. In DNA, the CDR3 is TGCGCCAGCAGCGCGCGGGCCGGATTGAACACTGAAGCTTTCTTT. Protein: CASSARAGLNTEAFF.

The rearrangement uses TRBV19 and TRBJ1-2; tentatively, D is TRBD1 (6 bases). Germline CDR1 and CDR2: LNHDA and SQIVND (reference sequence). Trimming shortened V by 8 bases and J by 4 bases, and 17 bases separated the two germline ends. The CDR3 is made up of 14 amino acids. Here the CDR3 DNA reads TGTGCCAGTCTCCCCACGGGGGCAAGCTATGGCTACACCTTC. Protein: CASLPTGASYGYTF.

The V gene is TRBV30, the J gene TRBJ1-4, with 7 bases that match TRBD1. CDR1 and CDR2 from the germline V gene are GTSNPN and SVGIG (reference sequence). The CDR3 extends over 12 amino acids. With 4 bases clipped from V and 6 bases from J, the junction kept 2 bases outside the gene matches. The CDR3 DNA is TGTGCCTGGAACAGGGGCGATGAAAAACTGTTTTTT. This sequence encodes CAWNRGDEKLFF.

The rearrangement joins TRBV30 to TRBJ1-5, with D hard to call. The CDR3 runs 14 residues. From germline, CDR1 is GTSNPN and CDR2 SVGIG (reference sequence). Between the trimmed V and J ends, which lost 1 base and 4 bases, there was a span of 11 bases. CDR3 DNA sequence: TGTGCCTGGAGTGAAGTTGGGATGAATCAGCCCCAGCATTTT. This sequence encodes CAWSEVGMNQPQHF.

The chain recombines TRBV5-6 with TRBJ2-7; D is undetermined. The ends were cut back, 1 base at V and 6 bases at J, with 8 bases in the middle. This CDR3 has 12 residues. Germline V gene sequence: CDR1 SGHDT, CDR2 YYEEEE. DNA for the CDR3: TGTGCCAGCAGCTTGTTGTCAAGCGAGCAGTACTTC. This translates into CASSLLSSEQYF.

A single count supports this clone. This chain joins TRBV30 and TRBJ1-1; possible D gene TRBD1, 5 bases. CDR1 and CDR2 from the germline V gene are GTSNPN and SVGIG (reference sequence). V lost 8 bases and J lost 13, with 17 bases in between. The CDR3 has 10 amino acids. The chain's CDR3 is CAGRDGRVFF. The CDR3 DNA sequence: TGTGCCGGCCGGGACGGGCGGGTTTTCTTT.

This sequence joins TRBV29-1 and TRBJ2-7; D call uncertain. Germline V gives CDR1 SQVTM, CDR2 ANQGSEA. Trimming shortened V by 5 bases and J by 3 bases, and 8 bases separated the two germline ends. CDR3 length: 11 amino acids. The CDR3 is CSVNILYEQYF. The CDR3 nucleotides are TGCAGCGTTAATATCCTCTACGAGCAGTACTTC.

The chain links TRBV29-1 to TRBJ1-2; 7 nucleotides match TRBD1. V lost 6 bases, J lost 0 bases, and 10 bases stayed unmatched. In germline, CDR1 is SQVTM, CDR2 ANQGSEA. The CDR3 consists of 15 residues. The CDR3 DNA sequence: TGCAGCGTCCCCAGACAGGGCCTTACTAACTATGGCTACACCTTC. It encodes CSVPRQGLTNYGYTF.

This clone was detected a few times. The chain uses TRBV4-3 and TRBJ1-4; D is ambiguous. V lost 9 bases and J lost 7, with 3 bases in between. CDR1 is LGHNA, CDR2 YSLEER, per germline. This CDR3 has 9 residues. The CDR3 DNA follows: TGCGCCAGTCTTGAAAAACTGTTTTTT. This gives the protein CASLEKLFF.

The rearrangement uses TRBV30 and TRBJ1-2, with D possibly TRBD1 on 6 matching bases. CDR1 and CDR2 from the germline V gene are GTSNPN and SVGIG (reference sequence). The CDR3 is 13 amino acids. Trimming cost V 2 bases and J 5 bases, with 12 bases left between them. CDR3 protein: CAWSNGGTYGYTF. The CDR3 bases are TGTGCCTGGAGTAACGGGGGCACTTATGGCTACACCTTC.

This clone was detected a few times. The V and J genes are TRBV7-2 and TRBJ2-3, with D possibly matching TRBD1 (6 bases). This CDR3 has 16 amino acids. Germline values: CDR1 SGHTA, CDR2 FQGNSA. V was clipped by 5 bases and J by 3 bases, with 18 bases between them. CDR3 sequence (DNA): TGTGCCAGCAGCCCAGCGGTGGGGGACAATACAGATACGCAGTATTTT. It specifies CASSPAVGDNTDTQYF. The variable domain in full, completed from reference TRBV7-2 and TRBJ2-3, reads GAGVSQSPSNKVTEKGKDVELRCDPISGHTALYWYRQSLGQGLEFLIYFQGNSAPDKSGLPSDRFSAERTGGSVSTLTIQRTQQEDSAVYLCASSPAVGDNTDTQYFGPGTRLTVL.

The CDR3 loop is CAWSVERQGQPSGNTIYF. CDR3 DNA sequence: TGTGCCTGGAGTGTAGAGCGCCAGGGCCAACCTTCTGGAAACACCATATATTTT. The genes are TRBV30 and TRBJ1-3; a weak D match, TRBD1 (5 bases). Germline V gene data show CDR1 as GTSNPN and CDR2 as SVGIG (reference sequence). There are 18 residues in the CDR3. V lost 0 bases to trimming and J lost 1 base, with 19 bases between them.